The rows below give T cell receptor beta chains drawn from one sample of a study of cytomegalovirus exposure and HLA in healthy donors. Sequencing used immunoSEQ multiplex PCR; TCRdb keeps in-frame clones, though not all of them. The sample contains about 120,000 clones, 55% to 75% of which appear only once. Sequencing was done on a sample of PBMCs. The source is a middle-aged woman in good health and CMV-seropositive. Both conserved end residues are part of each CDR3. The D gene is left open where the match is weak. Clone size is given for some rows only: seen once, a few or many times, or a class if the clone is expanded.

D: NA
V: TRBV7-9
size: NA
J: TRBJ2-7
DNA: TGTGCCAGCAGCCCAGGCTGGGGGGACCCCCACGAGCAGTACTTC
CDR3: CASSPGWGDPHEQYF

D: NA
V: TRBV5-6
size: few
J: TRBJ1-5
DNA: TGTGCCAGCAGCTTGGGGGGACTATCGCTACGTTATAGCAATCAGCCCCAGCATTTT
CDR3: CASSLGGLSLRYSNQPQHF

D: NA
V: TRBV5-4
size: NA
J: TRBJ1-6
DNA: TGTGCCAGCAGCCCGGGGACACGTAGCACTAATTCACCCCTCCACTTT
CDR3: CASSPGTRSTNSPLHF

D: TRBD2
V: TRBV9
size: NA
J: TRBJ2-2
DNA: TGTGCCAGCAGGGGACTAGCGGGGGGCCTTTCGAACACCGGGGAGCTGTTTTTT
CDR3: CASRGLAGGLSNTGELFF

D: TRBD1
V: TRBV6-1
size: NA
J: TRBJ2-3
DNA: TGTGCCAGCAGTGGGAACAACAGGGGTACGCAGTATTTT
CDR3: CASSGNNRGTQYF

D: NA
V: TRBV4-3
size: NA
J: TRBJ2-1
DNA: TGCGCCAGCAGCCAATCTTACCGGGACACAAGCTACAATGAGCAGTTCTTC
CDR3: CASSQSYRDTSYNEQFF

D: NA
V: TRBV7-9
size: NA
J: TRBJ1-4
DNA: TGTGCCAGCAGCTTAGTAGGGAGTGAAAAACTGTTTTTT
CDR3: CASSLVGSEKLFF

D: TRBD1
V: TRBV4-3
size: NA
J: TRBJ1-2
DNA: TGCGCCAGCAGCCAAGCGGGACAGGGGGCGGGTGGCTACACCTTC
CDR3: CASSQAGQGAGGYTF

D: TRBD1
V: TRBV6-5
size: NA
J: TRBJ1-2
DNA: TGTGCCAGCGCGGACAGGGGGTCGGCTAACTATGGCTACACCTTC
CDR3: CASADRGSANYGYTF

D: TRBD1
V: TRBV5-1
size: NA
J: TRBJ2-3
DNA: TGCGCCAGCAGCCCGTGGGACAGGAGTACGCCAGATACGCAGTATTTT
CDR3: CASSPWDRSTPDTQYF

D: NA
V: TRBV14
size: NA
J: TRBJ2-6
DNA: TGTGCCAGCAGCCAGCTGGGGGCCGGATCTGGGGCCAACGTCCTGACTTTC
CDR3: CASSQLGAGSGANVLTF

D: NA
V: TRBV9
size: NA
J: TRBJ1-2
DNA: TGTGCCAGCAGCCCCACGGAGGTCAGTGGCTACACCTTC
CDR3: CASSPTEVSGYTF